Detailed here is one T cell receptor (beta chain). The antigen is unknown. The sample belongs to a study of CD8+ T cells in alopecia areata. Study-wide context: Twice a day, 5 to 10 mg of oral tofacitinib was administered to treated patients.

Study results and caveats: Clonality in lesional scalp, especially alopecia totalis/universalis, exceeded that of normal scalp. Tofacitinib delivered significant drops in scalp clonality and in expanded CD8+ clones among the top 100.

Germline loops: CDR1 SGHDT, CDR2 YYEEEE. The CDR3 totals 13 residues. V lost 2 bases to trimming and J lost 9 bases, with 9 bases between them. Treatment described: oral pan-JAK inhibitor, 5-10 mg twice daily. cDNA reverse transcribed from extracted RNA served as the sequencing template. Data came from immunoSEQ multiplex PCR; TCRdb stores just in-frame clones and leaves some out. Of around 210,000 clones in the sample, 64% are singletons; the top ten hold roughly 4.2%. The chain employs TRBV5-6 and TRBJ1-6; D remains unclear. The sample in question was CD4+ T cells sorted from blood, obtained at week 4, from a patient treated with tofacitinib. The TCR originated in a human donor with alopecia areata. CDR3 loop: CASSLTHGSPLHF. In DNA form, the CDR3 reads TGTGCCAGCAGCTTAACTCATGGTTCACCCCTCCACTTT. Drawing the rest from reference TRBV5-6 and TRBJ1-6, the complete variable domain is DAGVTQSPTHLIKTRGQQVTLRCSPKSGHDTVSWYQQALGQGPQFIFQYYEEEERQRGNFPDRFSGHQFPNYSSELNVNALLLGDSALYLCASSLTHGSPLHFGNGTRLTVT.